This is a list of T cell receptor beta chains from one sample in a study of shared clonotypes between healthy human individuals. The assay was immunoSEQ multiplex PCR, and TCRdb's table has in-frame clones only and misses some. The sample shows roughly 700,000 clones, less than 95% of them seen only once. The sequenced material came from memory CD8+ T cells from PBMCs. These receptors were taken from a man younger than 35 in good health. Some clones in this sample may be carry-over from other donors' samples. Each CDR3 is given with its conserved first and last residue. A D gene is named only where the DNA matches it firmly. Clone size is shown for a subset of rows, as once, few, many or a class of expanded clone.

clone size	V gene	D gene	J gene	CDR3 protein	CDR3 DNA
NA	TRBV7-9	NA	TRBJ2-7	CASSPGPSYEQYF	TGTGCCAGCAGCCCCGGGCCCTCCTACGAGCAGTACTTC
NA	TRBV19	NA	TRBJ1-2	CASSLVENYGYTF	TGTGCCAGTAGTCTGGTAGAAAACTATGGCTACACCTTC
NA	TRBV27	NA	TRBJ2-1	CASSLSGRQNEQFF	TGTGCCAGCAGTTTATCGGGGCGGCAAAATGAGCAGTTCTTC
once	TRBV28	TRBD1	TRBJ2-7	CASSPSKGQGVYEQYF	TGTGCCAGCAGTCCCTCTAAGGGACAGGGGGTCTACGAGCAGTACTTC
NA	TRBV7-9	TRBD1	TRBJ2-7	CASSFRQGIMFHEQYF	TGTGCCAGCAGCTTCAGACAGGGGATTATGTTCCACGAGCAGTACTTC
NA	TRBV2	NA	TRBJ1-4	CASLGPWIYEKLFF	TGTGCCAGCTTGGGTCCGTGGATATATGAAAAACTGTTTTTT
NA	TRBV19	TRBD1	TRBJ2-7	CASSIFGQGHEQYF	TGTGCCAGTAGTATTTTCGGACAGGGCCACGAGCAGTACTTC
NA	TRBV28	NA	TRBJ2-3	CASSLVRGAAPTQYF	TGTGCCAGCAGTTTAGTGAGGGGAGCGGCCCCGACGCAGTATTTT
NA	TRBV23-1	NA	TRBJ2-7	CGDGGKGWASYEQYF	TGCGGGGATGGGGGGAAGGGATGGGCATCCTACGAGCAGTACTTC
NA	TRBV7-8	NA	TRBJ2-7	CASSFNRVYEQYF	TGTGCCAGCAGCTTCAACAGGGTCTACGAGCAGTACTTC
NA	TRBV7-2	TRBD1	TRBJ2-7	CASSEYRGSEQYF	TGTGCCAGCAGCGAGTACAGGGGAAGCGAGCAGTACTTC
NA	TRBV27	TRBD1	TRBJ2-7	CASSWGTGTYEQYF	TGTGCCAGCAGTTGGGGGACAGGAACCTACGAGCAGTACTTC
NA	TRBV6-6	NA	TRBJ2-1	CASSYSNEQFF	TGTGCCAGCAGTTACTCTAATGAGCAGTTCTTC
NA	TRBV14	TRBD2	TRBJ2-7	CASRGAGGPYEQYF	TGTGCCAGCAGGGGAGCGGGAGGGCCTTATGAGCAGTACTTC
few	TRBV4-2	TRBD2	TRBJ2-7	CASSQDLAGSYEQYF	TGTGCCAGCAGCCAAGATCTAGCGGGCTCCTACGAGCAGTACTTC
NA	TRBV5-6	NA	TRBJ1-1	CASSLYMLNTEAFF	TGTGCCAGCAGCTTGTATATGCTCAACACTGAAGCTTTCTTT
many	TRBV28	NA	TRBJ2-2	CASSFLSGELFF	TGTGCCAGCAGTTTTCTTTCCGGGGAGCTGTTTTTT
NA	TRBV6-4	NA	TRBJ2-1	CASSDNPDSYNEQFF	TGTGCCAGCAGTGACAATCCTGACTCCTACAATGAGCAGTTCTTC
NA	TRBV2	NA	TRBJ2-1	CASKGRDYNEQFF	TGTGCCAGCAAGGGGCGGGATTACAATGAGCAGTTCTTC
NA	TRBV27	NA	TRBJ1-1	CASSLSLTANTEAFF	TGTGCCAGCAGTTTATCCCTCACAGCGAACACTGAAGCTTTCTTT
few	TRBV7-9	TRBD1	TRBJ1-1	CASSLQGANTEAFF	TGTGCCAGCAGCTTACAGGGGGCGAACACTGAAGCTTTCTTT
once	TRBV7-9	TRBD2	TRBJ2-1	CASSSGGSGHYNEQFF	TGTGCCAGCAGCTCCGGGGGGAGCGGTCACTACAATGAGCAGTTCTTC